These 6 T cell receptor beta chains originate from one sample sequenced in a study of Graves' ophthalmopathy and Graves' hyperthyroidism. RNA transcripts served as template for amplifying TCR beta CDR3 sequences. First-round RT-PCR employed HTBI primers, with a second-round multiplex PCR after it. TCRdb redid the calling of the multiplex PCR reads with MiXCR, one entry per CDR3 protein. The table records some 360,000 distinct CDR3 sequences, about a sixth of them present only once. The specimen sequenced was peripheral blood. These TCRs come from an adult woman with stable Graves' hyperthyroidism.

This clonotype was observed many times. The chain's CDR3 is CSARGGQGANYGYTF. CDR3 nucleotides: TGCAGTGCTAGAGGGGGACAGGGGGCGAACTATGGCTACACCTTC. This chain joins TRBV20-1 and TRBJ1-2; 12 positions agree with TRBD1. From germline, CDR1 is DFQATT and CDR2 SNEGSKA (reference sequence). The CDR3 sequence is 15 residues long. V shed 1 base and J 2 bases; nucleotides not matched to a gene: 2.

Ten or more counts support this clonotype. The rearrangement uses TRBV19 and TRBJ2-7; tentative D call: TRBD1 (5 bases). V gave up 1 base and J gave up 3 bases, with 10 bases separating them. This CDR3 is built from 14 residues. Germline-derived CDR1 and CDR2 are LNHDA and SQIVND (reference sequence). The CDR3 nucleotides are TGTGCCAGTAGTATAGCACCAGGGAACTACGAGCAGTACTTC. Protein sequence: CASSIAPGNYEQYF.

This clonotype was found a few times. A single base separates this from a much larger clone, so it may be a read error. V and J are TRBV11-2 and TRBJ2-2; TRBD1 aligns across 7 bases. Looked up from germline, CDR1 is SGHAT and CDR2 is FQNNGV. CDR3 length: 15 residues. CDR3 protein: CASSSDRPYTGELCF. The CDR3 DNA sequence: TGTGCCAGCAGCTCGGACAGGCCGTACACCGGGGAGCTGTGTTTT.

The gene calls are TRBV6-1 and TRBJ2-5; D not certain. The CDR3 has 13 residues. The germline gives CDR1 MNHNS, CDR2 SASEGT. Between the trimmed V and J ends, which lost 7 bases and 4 bases, there was a span of 13 bases. CDR3 region: CASTALRAETQYF. CDR3 DNA: TGTGCCAGCACCGCCCTACGTGCAGAGACCCAGTACTTC.

The chain recombines TRBV11-2 with TRBJ2-5; D call uncertain. Germline V lookup: CDR1 SGHAT, CDR2 FQNNGV. The CDR3 runs to 14 residues. V lost 1 base, J lost 1 base, and 7 bases lay in between. The CDR3 is CASSLAELQETQYF. CDR3 nucleotide sequence: TGTGCCAGCAGCTTAGCGGAACTCCAAGAGACCCAGTACTTC. Using reference TRBV11-2 and TRBJ2-5 for the parts outside the CDR3, the full variable domain is EAGVAQSPRYKIIEKRQSVAFWCNPISGHATLYWYQQILGQGPKLLIQFQNNGVVDDSQLPKDRFSAERLKGVDSTLKIQPAKLEDSAVYLCASSLAELQETQYFGPGTRLLVL.

This clonotype was recorded many times. The V gene is TRBV19, the J gene TRBJ1-2; tentative D call: TRBD1 (6 bases). The CDR3 sequence is 15 residues long. The germline V gene has CDR1 LNHDA and CDR2 SQIVND (reference sequence). Trimming removed 6 bases from V and 0 bases from J, with 14 bases in between. This CDR3 is CASSPTGNPNYGYTF. As DNA, the CDR3 is TGTGCCAGTAGCCCTACAGGGAATCCTAACTATGGCTACACCTTC.